The T cell receptor (beta chain) described here comes from a study of blood T cells in healthy people across ages. Study-level findings and limits: The fall in TCR beta diversity per million T cells was roughly linear with age.

The CDR3 length is 14 residues. Germline CDR1 is MDHEN and CDR2 is SYDVKM. J gave up 4 bases and V 8 bases, and 3 bases lay outside the gene matches. Of note for this clonotype: Its antigen remains unknown.

Samples each had at least 5.5 micrograms of total RNA extracted. Alongside a J-beta primer mix, a sample-barcoded 5' primer served in a second PCR lasting about 6 to 12 cycles. Every cDNA molecule carried a tag from a template-switch adaptor bearing 12 random nucleotides. Each CDR3 protein is one row after TCRdb ran MiXCR on the 5' RACE reads. The sample yields about 730,000 distinct CDR3 sequences, more than 40% seen once. The source of this sequence is a woman aged 60 to 75 in good health. The chain couples TRBV28 to TRBJ2-1; the match to TRBD2 covers 12 bases. Source material: blood. This CDR3 is CASLTSGGYNEQFF. CDR3 DNA sequence: TGTGCCAGCTTGACTAGCGGGGGTTACAATGAGCAGTTCTTC.